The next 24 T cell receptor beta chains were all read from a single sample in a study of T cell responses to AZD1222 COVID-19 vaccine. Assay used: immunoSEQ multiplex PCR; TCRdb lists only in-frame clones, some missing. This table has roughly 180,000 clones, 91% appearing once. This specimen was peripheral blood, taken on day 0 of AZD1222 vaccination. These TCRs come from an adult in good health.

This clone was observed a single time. CDR3 sequence (DNA): TGTGCCAGCAGCTTAGTGGATAGAGGGGCTGAAGCTTTCTTT. Residues: CASSLVDRGAEAFF. The chain combines TRBV7-9 with TRBJ1-1; a possible D gene is TRBD1 (5 bases). V was pared by 1 base and J by 6 bases, with 12 bases between. Germline V gene lookup returns CDR1 SEHNR and CDR2 FQNEAQ (reference sequence). The CDR3 consists of 14 residues.

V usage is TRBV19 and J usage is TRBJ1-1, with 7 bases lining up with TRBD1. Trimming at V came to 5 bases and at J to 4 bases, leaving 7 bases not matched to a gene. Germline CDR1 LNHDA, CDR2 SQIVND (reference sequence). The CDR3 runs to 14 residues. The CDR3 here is CASSRQGLGTEAFF. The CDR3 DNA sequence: TGTGCCAGTAGTCGACAGGGTCTAGGCACTGAAGCTTTCTTT.

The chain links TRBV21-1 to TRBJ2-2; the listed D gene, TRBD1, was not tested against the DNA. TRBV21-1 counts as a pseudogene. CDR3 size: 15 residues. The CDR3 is CARREGQANTGELFF. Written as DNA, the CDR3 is TGTGCCAGACGCGAGGGACAAGCGAACACCGGGGAGCTGTTTTTT.

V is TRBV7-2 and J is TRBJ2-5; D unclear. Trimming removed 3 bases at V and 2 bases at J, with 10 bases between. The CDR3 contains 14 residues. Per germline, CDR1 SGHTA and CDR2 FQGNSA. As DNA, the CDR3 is TGTGCCAGCAGCTTGGTCGGTTTGCAAGAGACCCAGTACTTC. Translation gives CASSLVGLQETQYF.

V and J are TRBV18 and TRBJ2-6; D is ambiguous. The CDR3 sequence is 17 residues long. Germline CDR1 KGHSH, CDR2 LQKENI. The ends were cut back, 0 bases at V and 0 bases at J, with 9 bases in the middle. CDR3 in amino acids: CASSPPLQPSGANVLTF. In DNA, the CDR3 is TGTGCCAGCTCACCACCATTACAGCCCTCTGGGGCCAACGTCCTGACTTTC.

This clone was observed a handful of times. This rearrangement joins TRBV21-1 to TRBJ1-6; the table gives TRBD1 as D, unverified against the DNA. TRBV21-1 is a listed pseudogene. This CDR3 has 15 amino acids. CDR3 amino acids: CASSGPGQYNSPLHF. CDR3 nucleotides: TGTGCCAGCAGCGGACCCGGACAGTATAATTCACCCCTCCACTTT.

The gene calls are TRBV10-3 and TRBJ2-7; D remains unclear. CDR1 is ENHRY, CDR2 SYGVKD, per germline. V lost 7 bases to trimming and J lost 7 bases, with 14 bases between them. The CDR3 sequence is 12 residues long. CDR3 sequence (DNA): TGTGCCATCACCCCGGACCGTGGGGAGCAGTACTTC. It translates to CAITPDRGEQYF.

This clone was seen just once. The chain's CDR3 is CASSHLDTYEQYF. The CDR3 nucleotides are TGCGCCAGCAGCCATCTTGACACGTACGAGCAGTACTTC. The rearrangement links TRBV4-1 to TRBJ2-7; no definite D call. The CDR3 covers 13 residues. Trimming shortened V by 3 bases and J by 4 bases, and 10 bases separated the two germline ends. CDR1 is MGHRA and CDR2 is YSYEKL in the germline V gene.

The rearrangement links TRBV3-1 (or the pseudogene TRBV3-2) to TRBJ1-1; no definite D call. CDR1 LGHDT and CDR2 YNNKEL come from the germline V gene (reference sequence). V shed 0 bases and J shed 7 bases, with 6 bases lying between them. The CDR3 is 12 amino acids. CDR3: CASSQEHLEAFF. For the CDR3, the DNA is TGTGCCAGCAGCCAAGAACACCTTGAAGCTTTCTTT.

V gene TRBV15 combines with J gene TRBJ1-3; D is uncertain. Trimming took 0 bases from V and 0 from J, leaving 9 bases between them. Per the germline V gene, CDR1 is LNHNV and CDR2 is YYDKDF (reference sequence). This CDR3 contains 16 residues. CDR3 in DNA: TGTGCCACCAGCAGAGATCTCCAGAGCTCTGGAAACACCATATATTTT. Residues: CATSRDLQSSGNTIYF.

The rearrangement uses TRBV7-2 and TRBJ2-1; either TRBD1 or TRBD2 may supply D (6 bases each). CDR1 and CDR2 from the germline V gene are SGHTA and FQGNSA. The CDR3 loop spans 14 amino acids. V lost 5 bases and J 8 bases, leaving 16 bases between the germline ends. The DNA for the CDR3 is TGTGCCAGCAGCCCGATCGGGGGCGGCGATGAGCAGTTCTTC. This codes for CASSPIGGGDEQFF.

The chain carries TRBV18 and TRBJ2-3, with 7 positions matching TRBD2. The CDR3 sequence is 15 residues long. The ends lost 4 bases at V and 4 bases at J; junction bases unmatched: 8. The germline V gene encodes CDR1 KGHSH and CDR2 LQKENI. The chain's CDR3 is CASSRTGGRSDTQYF. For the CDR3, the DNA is TGTGCCAGCTCACGAACGGGAGGACGATCAGATACGCAGTATTTT.

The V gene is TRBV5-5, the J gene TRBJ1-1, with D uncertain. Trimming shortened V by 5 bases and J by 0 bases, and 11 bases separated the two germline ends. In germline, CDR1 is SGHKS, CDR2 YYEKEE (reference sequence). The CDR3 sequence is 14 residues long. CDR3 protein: CASRLTEMNTEAFF. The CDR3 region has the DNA TGTGCCAGCAGACTGACGGAAATGAACACTGAAGCTTTCTTT.

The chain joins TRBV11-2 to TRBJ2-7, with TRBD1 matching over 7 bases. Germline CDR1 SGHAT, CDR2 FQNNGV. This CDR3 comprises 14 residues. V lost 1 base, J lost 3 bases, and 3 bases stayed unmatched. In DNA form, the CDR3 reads TGTGCCAGCAGCTTAGTCCGGGACAGCTACGAGCAGTACTTC. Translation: CASSLVRDSYEQYF.

The CDR3 nucleotides are TGTGCCAGCGCCGGGGGACGAAACTATGGCTACACCTTC. Its translation is CASAGGRNYGYTF. The chain joins TRBV3-1 (or the pseudogene TRBV3-2) to TRBJ1-2; weak D call: TRBD1 (5 bases). Germline values: CDR1 LGHDT, CDR2 YNNKEL (reference sequence). The CDR3 is 13 residues long. V shed 8 bases and J shed 2 bases, with 12 bases lying between them.

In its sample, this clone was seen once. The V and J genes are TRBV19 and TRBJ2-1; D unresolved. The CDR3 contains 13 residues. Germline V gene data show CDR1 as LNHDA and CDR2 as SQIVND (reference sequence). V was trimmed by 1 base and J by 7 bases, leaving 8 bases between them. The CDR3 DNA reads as TGTGCCAGTAGTATAGCAAGCAATAATGAGCAGTTCTTC. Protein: CASSIASNNEQFF.

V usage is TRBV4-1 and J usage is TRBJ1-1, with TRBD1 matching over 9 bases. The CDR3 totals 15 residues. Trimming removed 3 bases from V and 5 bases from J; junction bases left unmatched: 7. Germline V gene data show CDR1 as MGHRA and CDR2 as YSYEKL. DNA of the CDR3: TGCGCCAGCAGCCACCCGGGACAGGGAGGGACTGAAGCTTTCTTT. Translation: CASSHPGQGGTEAFF.

CDR3 in amino acids: CASSQDGDRICDEQFF. CDR3 DNA sequence: TGTGCCAGCAGCCAAGACGGAGACAGAATTTGCGATGAGCAGTTCTTC. V gene TRBV3-1 (or the pseudogene TRBV3-2) combines with J gene TRBJ2-1; tentative D call: TRBD1 (5 bases). Trimming pared 0 bases from V and 8 bases from J, leaving 17 bases between. The CDR3 has 16 amino acids. Looked up from germline, CDR1 is LGHDT and CDR2 is YNNKEL (reference sequence).

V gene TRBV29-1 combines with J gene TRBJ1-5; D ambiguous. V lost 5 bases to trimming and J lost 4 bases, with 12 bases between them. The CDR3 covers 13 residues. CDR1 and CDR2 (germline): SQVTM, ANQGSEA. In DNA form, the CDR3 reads TGCAGCGTTTCGGACGGGTGGAATCAGCCCCAGCATTTT. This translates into CSVSDGWNQPQHF.

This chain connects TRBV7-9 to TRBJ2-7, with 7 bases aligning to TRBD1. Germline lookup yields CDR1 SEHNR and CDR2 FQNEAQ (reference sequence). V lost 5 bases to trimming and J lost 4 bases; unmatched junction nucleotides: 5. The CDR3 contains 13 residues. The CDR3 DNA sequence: TGTGCCAGCAGCACCTTGACAGGGTACGAGCAGTACTTC. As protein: CASSTLTGYEQYF. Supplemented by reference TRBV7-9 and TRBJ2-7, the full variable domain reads DTGVSQNPRHKITKRGQNVTFRCDPISEHNRLYWYRQTLGQGPEFLTYFQNEAQLEKSRLLSDRFSAERPKGSFSTLEIQRTEQGDSAMYLCASSTLTGYEQYFGPGTRLTVT.

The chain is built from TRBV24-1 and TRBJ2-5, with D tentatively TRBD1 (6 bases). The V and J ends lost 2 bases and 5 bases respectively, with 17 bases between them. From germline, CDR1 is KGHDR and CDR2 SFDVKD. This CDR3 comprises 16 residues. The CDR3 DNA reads TGTGCCACCAGTGATTCGACCCTCAGGGGTATCGAGACCCAGTACTTC. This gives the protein CATSDSTLRGIETQYF.

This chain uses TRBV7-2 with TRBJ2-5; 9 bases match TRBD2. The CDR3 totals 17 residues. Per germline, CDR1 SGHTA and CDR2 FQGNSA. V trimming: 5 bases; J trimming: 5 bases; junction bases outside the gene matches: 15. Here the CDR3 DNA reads TGTGCCAGCAGCCCGAGGGGGGGCGCGGGAGGGCGTGAGACCCAGTACTTC. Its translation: CASSPRGGAGGRETQYF.

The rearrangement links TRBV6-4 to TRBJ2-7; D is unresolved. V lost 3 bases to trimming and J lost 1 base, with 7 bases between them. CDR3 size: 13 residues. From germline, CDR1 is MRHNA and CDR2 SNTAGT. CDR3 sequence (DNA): TGTGCCAGCAGTGAACAACCTTCCTACGAGCAGTACTTC. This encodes CASSEQPSYEQYF.

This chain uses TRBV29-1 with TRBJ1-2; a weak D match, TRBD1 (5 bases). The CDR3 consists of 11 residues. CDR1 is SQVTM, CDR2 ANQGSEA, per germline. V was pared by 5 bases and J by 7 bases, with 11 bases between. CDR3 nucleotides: TGCAGCGTTCAGGACAAGTCTGGCTACACCTTC. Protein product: CSVQDKSGYTF.